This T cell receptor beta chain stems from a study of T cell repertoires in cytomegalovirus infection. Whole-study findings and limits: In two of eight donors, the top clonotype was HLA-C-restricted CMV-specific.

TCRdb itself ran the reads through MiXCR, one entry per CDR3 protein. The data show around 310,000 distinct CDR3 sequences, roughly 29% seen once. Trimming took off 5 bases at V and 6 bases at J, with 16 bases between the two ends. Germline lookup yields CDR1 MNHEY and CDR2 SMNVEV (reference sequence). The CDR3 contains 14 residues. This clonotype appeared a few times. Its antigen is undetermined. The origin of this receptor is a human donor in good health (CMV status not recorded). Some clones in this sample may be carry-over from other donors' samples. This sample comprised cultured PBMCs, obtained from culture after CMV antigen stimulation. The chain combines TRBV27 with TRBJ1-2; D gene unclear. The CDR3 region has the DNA TGTGCCAGCAGTCTGGATGGCCCCGGGAATGGCTACACCTTC. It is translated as CASSLDGPGNGYTF.